These T cell receptor beta chains were read from a single sample in a study of shared clonotypes between healthy human individuals. The assay was immunoSEQ multiplex PCR, and TCRdb's table has in-frame clones only and misses some. The repertoire holds about 2,200,000 clones, with under 95% as singletons. Sequencing was performed on naive CD8+ T cells from PBMCs. These receptors originate from a man younger than 35 in good health. Some clones in this sample may be carry-over from other donors' samples. Both conserved end residues are part of each CDR3. The D gene is left open where the match is weak. Clone size appears in some rows only: once, few, many, or a class for an expanded clone.

clone_size j_call d_call v_call cdr3_aa cdr3_nt
. TRBJ2-1 TRBD2 TRBV2 CASSPGGGRVGEQFF TGTGCCAGCAGTCCTGGGGGCGGGAGGGTCGGTGAGCAGTTCTTC
. TRBJ2-7 . TRBV6-1 CASSEPPTGSYEQYF TGTGCCAGCAGTGAACCTCCGACAGGATCCTACGAGCAGTACTTC
few TRBJ1-2 . TRBV1 CTSSPRMVSYTF TGCACCAGCAGCCCCCGGATGGTTAGCTACACCTTC
. TRBJ2-7 TRBD2 TRBV27 CASSLGGTPSYEQYF TGTGCCAGCAGTTTGGGAGGGACCCCTTCCTACGAGCAGTACTTC
. TRBJ2-1 . TRBV11-2 CASSFWGRDNEQFF TGTGCCAGCAGCTTCTGGGGGCGGGACAATGAGCAGTTCTTC
. TRBJ2-7 . TRBV28 CASASLWEAAGGREQYF TGTGCCAGCGCGAGCCTTTGGGAAGCGGCCGGCGGTAGAGAGCAGTACTTC
. TRBJ2-7 TRBD2 TRBV14 CASSQDWSLAGERGEQYF TGTGCCAGCAGCCAAGATTGGTCGTTAGCGGGAGAGCGGGGCGAGCAGTACTTC
. TRBJ2-2 . TRBV11-2 CASSAGPKLGVGELFF TGTGCCAGCAGCGCTGGACCCAAGTTGGGGGTCGGGGAGCTGTTTTTT
. TRBJ2-1 TRBD2 TRBV4-1 CASSQDWPGWGLAGQQFF TGCGCCAGCAGCCAAGATTGGCCAGGTTGGGGACTAGCGGGCCAGCAGTTCTTC
once TRBJ2-7 . TRBV28 CASSLVVGRYEQYF TGTGCCAGCAGTTTGGTAGTAGGAAGGTACGAGCAGTACTTC
. TRBJ2-7 TRBD2 TRBV18 CASSPSGRSYEQYF TGTGCCAGCTCACCTAGCGGGAGGTCGTACGAGCAGTACTTC
. TRBJ1-2 TRBD1 TRBV10-1 CASSETIGQGRYTF TGCGCCAGCAGTGAGACAATCGGACAGGGTCGCTACACCTTC
once TRBJ2-7 . TRBV9 CASSVAKDVRDTTYEQYF TGTGCCAGCAGCGTAGCTAAGGACGTTAGGGACACCACCTACGAGCAGTACTTC
. TRBJ1-1 . TRBV6-1 CASTVRGMNTEAFF TGTGCCAGCACCGTTAGGGGGATGAACACTGAAGCTTTCTTT
. TRBJ1-2 . TRBV30 CAWSASQGSYGYTF TGTGCCTGGAGTGCCTCCCAGGGGTCCTATGGCTACACCTTC
. TRBJ2-7 . TRBV5-1 CASSLVGGKGASYEQYF TGCGCCAGCAGCTTAGTGGGCGGAAAAGGGGCCTCCTACGAGCAGTACTTC
. TRBJ2-7 . TRBV2 CASSAGPVSYEQYF TGTGCCAGCAGCGCAGGACCGGTCTCCTACGAGCAGTACTTC
. TRBJ2-1 TRBD2 TRBV10-3 CAISESTRSGGEQFF TGTGCCATCAGTGAGTCCACGCGTAGCGGGGGTGAGCAGTTCTTC
. TRBJ1-3 TRBD1 TRBV7-3 CASSATGGPGNTIYF TGTGCCAGCAGCGCCACAGGGGGCCCTGGAAACACCATATATTTT
. TRBJ1-2 TRBD1 TRBV7-9 CASSFDRVYGYTF TGTGCCAGCAGCTTCGACAGGGTCTATGGCTACACCTTC
. TRBJ2-3 TRBD2 TRBV29-1 CSAGRGGSSDTQYF TGCAGCGCGGGGAGGGGAGGGAGCTCAGATACGCAGTATTTT
. TRBJ1-4 . TRBV7-8 CASSLSVTKHEKLFF TGTGCCAGCAGCTTGTCTGTCACCAAGCATGAAAAACTGTTTTTT
. TRBJ2-3 TRBD2 TRBV5-4 CASSILAGGVDTQYF TGTGCCAGCAGCATACTAGCGGGAGGGGTCGATACGCAGTATTTT
. TRBJ2-7 TRBD2 TRBV4-1 CASSQREDPGEQYF TGCGCCAGCAGCCAGCGGGAGGACCCCGGCGAGCAGTACTTC
. TRBJ2-7 TRBD1 TRBV11-2 CASSQTYNRDSLYEQYF TGTGCCAGCAGCCAGACATATAACCGGGACAGTCTATACGAGCAGTACTTC
. TRBJ1-1 . TRBV29-1 CSVDVAVMNTEAFF TGCAGCGTTGATGTTGCGGTCATGAACACTGAAGCTTTCTTT
. TRBJ2-7 . TRBV6-5 CASSLRQSTYEQYF TGTGCCAGCAGCCTCCGACAGTCCACCTACGAGCAGTACTTC
. TRBJ2-1 . TRBV5-4 CASSATSYNEQFF TGTGCCAGCAGCGCGACTTCGTACAATGAGCAGTTCTTC
. TRBJ2-5 . TRBV27 CASSSRTLRGETQYF TGTGCCAGCAGTTCCAGGACCCTCAGGGGAGAGACCCAGTACTTC
. TRBJ2-7 TRBD1 TRBV5-4 CASSYSGQDPYEQYF TGTGCCAGCAGCTACTCGGGACAGGACCCCTACGAGCAGTACTTC
once TRBJ2-5 TRBD1 TRBV4-1 CASSHHPGDRGLQETQYF TGCGCCAGCAGCCACCACCCGGGTGACAGGGGGCTGCAAGAGACCCAGTACTTC
. TRBJ2-1 . TRBV27 CASSLIAYNEQFF TGTGCCAGCAGTTTAATTGCCTACAATGAGCAGTTCTTC
. TRBJ1-1 . TRBV18 CASSPPRTVMNTEAFF TGTGCCAGCTCACCACCAAGGACAGTTATGAACACTGAAGCTTTCTTT
. TRBJ2-7 TRBD1 TRBV10-3 CAISDVQGAGEQYF TGTGCCATCAGTGATGTACAGGGGGCTGGAGAGCAGTACTTC
. TRBJ1-4 TRBD1 TRBV7-8 CASSKTGANEKLFF TGTGCCAGCAGCAAGACAGGGGCGAATGAAAAACTGTTTTTT
. TRBJ2-1 . TRBV27 CASSLGDNYNEQFF TGTGCCAGCAGTTTAGGGGATAACTACAATGAGCAGTTCTTC
. TRBJ2-3 . TRBV5-1 CASSPRPGTFRTDTQYF TGCGCCAGCAGCCCCCGGCCCGGGACTTTTCGCACAGATACGCAGTATTTT
. TRBJ2-2 . TRBV13 CASSHERAGELFF TGTGCCAGCAGTCACGAAAGGGCCGGGGAGCTGTTTTTT
. TRBJ2-7 . TRBV5-6 CASRPQGTPPYEQYF TGTGCCAGCAGACCGCAGGGGACCCCCCCCTACGAGCAGTACTTC
. TRBJ2-2 . TRBV7-8 CASSLAPRRRTGELFF TGTGCCAGCAGCTTAGCGCCTCGGAGGCGGACCGGGGAGCTGTTTTTT
few TRBJ1-1 . TRBV10-2 CASSSRDTYTEAFF TGCGCCAGCAGCAGTCGGGACACTTACACTGAAGCTTTCTTT
. TRBJ2-1 TRBD1 TRBV27 CASIGDRGQGNEQFF TGTGCCAGCATCGGGGACAGGGGGCAAGGGAATGAGCAGTTCTTC
. TRBJ2-3 . TRBV15 CATSRDRDSLLNTQYF TGTGCCACCAGCAGAGATAGGGACTCCCTCCTGAATACGCAGTATTTT
. TRBJ1-5 . TRBV4-1 CASSRLEGDQPQHF TGCGCCAGCAGCCGCTTAGAGGGAGATCAGCCCCAGCATTTT
. TRBJ2-7 . TRBV4-3 CASSQGPTYEQYF TGCGCCAGCAGCCAAGGGCCGACCTACGAGCAGTACTTC
. TRBJ2-1 . TRBV9 CASSGSARNSNEQFF TGTGCCAGCAGCGGTAGCGCAAGAAACTCCAATGAGCAGTTCTTC
. TRBJ2-7 . TRBV10-3 CAISGPPGSADYEQYF TGTGCCATCAGTGGCCCTCCTGGCTCGGCGGATTACGAGCAGTACTTC
. TRBJ1-1 . TRBV7-9 CASSLGTRNTEAFF TGTGCCAGCAGCTTAGGGACAAGGAACACTGAAGCTTTCTTT
. TRBJ1-5 TRBD1 TRBV27 CASSPTGSNQPQHF TGTGCCAGCAGTCCGACAGGGAGCAATCAGCCCCAGCATTTT
. TRBJ1-5 . TRBV19 CASWVSNQPQHF TGTGCCAGTTGGGTTAGCAATCAGCCCCAGCATTTT
. TRBJ2-4 . TRBV29-1 CSVNPGGHGNIQYF TGCAGCGTCAACCCCGGGGGGCATGGGAACATTCAGTACTTC
. TRBJ1-5 TRBD1 TRBV6-5 CASSSRDRGYQPQHF TGTGCCAGCTCCAGCCGGGACAGGGGTTATCAGCCCCAGCATTTT
. TRBJ1-1 . TRBV7-8 CASSTPTGAEAFF TGTGCCAGCAGCACCCCCACCGGGGCTGAAGCTTTCTTT
. TRBJ2-7 TRBD2 TRBV27 CASSSSGRVYEQYF TGTGCCAGCAGTTCTAGCGGGAGGGTTTACGAGCAGTACTTC
once TRBJ1-3 TRBD1 TRBV6-1 CASKTGREGNTIYF TGTGCCAGCAAGACAGGGCGAGAAGGAAACACCATATATTTT